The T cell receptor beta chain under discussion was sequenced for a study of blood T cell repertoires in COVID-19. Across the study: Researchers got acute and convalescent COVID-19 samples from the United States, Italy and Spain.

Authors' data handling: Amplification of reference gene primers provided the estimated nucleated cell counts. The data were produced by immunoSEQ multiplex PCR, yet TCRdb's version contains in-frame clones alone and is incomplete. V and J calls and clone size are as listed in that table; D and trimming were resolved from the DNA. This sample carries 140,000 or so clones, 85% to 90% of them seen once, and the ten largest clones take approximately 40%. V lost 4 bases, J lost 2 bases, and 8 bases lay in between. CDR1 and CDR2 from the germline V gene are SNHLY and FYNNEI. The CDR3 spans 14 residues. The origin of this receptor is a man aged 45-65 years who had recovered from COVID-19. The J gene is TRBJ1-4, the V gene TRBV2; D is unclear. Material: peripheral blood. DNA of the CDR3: TGTGCCAGCAGTGGCGAAGTCACTAATGAAAAACTGTTTTTT. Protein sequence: CASSGEVTNEKLFF.